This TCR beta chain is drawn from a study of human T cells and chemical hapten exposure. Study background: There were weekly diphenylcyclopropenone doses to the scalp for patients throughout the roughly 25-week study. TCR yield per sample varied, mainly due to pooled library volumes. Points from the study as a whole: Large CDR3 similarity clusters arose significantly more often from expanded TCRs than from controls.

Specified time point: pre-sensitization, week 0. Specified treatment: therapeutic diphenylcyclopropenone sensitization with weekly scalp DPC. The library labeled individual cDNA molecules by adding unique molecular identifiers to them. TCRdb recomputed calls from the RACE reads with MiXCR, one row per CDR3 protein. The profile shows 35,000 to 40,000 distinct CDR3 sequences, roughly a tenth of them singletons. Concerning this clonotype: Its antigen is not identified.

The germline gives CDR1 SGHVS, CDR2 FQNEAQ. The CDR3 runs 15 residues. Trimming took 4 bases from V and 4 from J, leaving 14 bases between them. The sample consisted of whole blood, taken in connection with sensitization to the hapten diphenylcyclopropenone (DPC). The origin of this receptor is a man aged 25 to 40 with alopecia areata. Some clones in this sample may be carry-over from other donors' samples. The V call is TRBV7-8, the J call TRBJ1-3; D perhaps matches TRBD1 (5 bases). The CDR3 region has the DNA TGTGCCAGCAGCTCAGTCGGGGCTCAAGGAAACACCATATATTTT. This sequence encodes CASSSVGAQGNTIYF.